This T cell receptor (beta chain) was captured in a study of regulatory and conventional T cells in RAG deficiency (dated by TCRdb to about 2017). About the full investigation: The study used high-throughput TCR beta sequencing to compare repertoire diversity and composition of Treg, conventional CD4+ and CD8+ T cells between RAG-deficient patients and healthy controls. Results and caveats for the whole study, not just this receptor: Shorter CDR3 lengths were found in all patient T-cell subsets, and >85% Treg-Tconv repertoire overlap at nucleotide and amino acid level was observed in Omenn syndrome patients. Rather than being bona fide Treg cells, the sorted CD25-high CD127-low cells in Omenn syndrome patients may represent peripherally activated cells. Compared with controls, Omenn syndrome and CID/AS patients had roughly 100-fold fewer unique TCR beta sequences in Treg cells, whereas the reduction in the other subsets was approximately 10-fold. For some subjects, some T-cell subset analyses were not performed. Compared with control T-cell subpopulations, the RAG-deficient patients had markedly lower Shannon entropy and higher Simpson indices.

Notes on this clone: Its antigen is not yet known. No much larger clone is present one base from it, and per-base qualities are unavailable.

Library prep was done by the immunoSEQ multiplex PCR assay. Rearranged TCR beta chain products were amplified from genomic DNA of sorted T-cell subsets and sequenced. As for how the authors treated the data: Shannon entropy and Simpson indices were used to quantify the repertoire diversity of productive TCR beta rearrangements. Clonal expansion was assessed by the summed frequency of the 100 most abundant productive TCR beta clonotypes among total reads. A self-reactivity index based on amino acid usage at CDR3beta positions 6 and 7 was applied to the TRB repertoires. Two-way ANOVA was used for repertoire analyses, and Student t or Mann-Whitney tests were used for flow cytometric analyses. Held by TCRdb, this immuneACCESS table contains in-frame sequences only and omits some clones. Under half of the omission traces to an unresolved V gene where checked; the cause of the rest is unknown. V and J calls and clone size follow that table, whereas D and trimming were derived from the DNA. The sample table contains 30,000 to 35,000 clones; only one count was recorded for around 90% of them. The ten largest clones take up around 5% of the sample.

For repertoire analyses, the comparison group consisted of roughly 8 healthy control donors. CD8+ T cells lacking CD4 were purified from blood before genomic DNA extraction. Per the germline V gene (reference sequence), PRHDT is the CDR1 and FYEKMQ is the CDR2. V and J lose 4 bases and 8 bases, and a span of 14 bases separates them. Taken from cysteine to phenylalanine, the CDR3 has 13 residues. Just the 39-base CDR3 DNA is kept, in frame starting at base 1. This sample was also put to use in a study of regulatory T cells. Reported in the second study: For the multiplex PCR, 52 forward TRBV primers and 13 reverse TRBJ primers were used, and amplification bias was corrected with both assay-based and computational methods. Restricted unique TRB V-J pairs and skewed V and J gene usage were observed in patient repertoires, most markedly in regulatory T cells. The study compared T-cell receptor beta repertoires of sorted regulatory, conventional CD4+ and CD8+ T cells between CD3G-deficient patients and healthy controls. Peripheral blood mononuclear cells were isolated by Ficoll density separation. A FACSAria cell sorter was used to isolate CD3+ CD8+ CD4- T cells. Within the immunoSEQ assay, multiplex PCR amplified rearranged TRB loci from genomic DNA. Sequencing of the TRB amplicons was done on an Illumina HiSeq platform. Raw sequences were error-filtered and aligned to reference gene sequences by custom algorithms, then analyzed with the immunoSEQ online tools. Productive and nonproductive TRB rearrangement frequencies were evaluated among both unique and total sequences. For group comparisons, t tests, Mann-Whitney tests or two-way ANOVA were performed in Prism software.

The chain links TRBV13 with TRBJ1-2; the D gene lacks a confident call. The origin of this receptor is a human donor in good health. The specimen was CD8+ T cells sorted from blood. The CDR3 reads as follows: CASSWEGREGYTF. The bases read TGTGCCAGCAGCTGGGAGGGAAGGGAGGGCTACACCTTC.